The clone carrying this T cell receptor beta chain is a singleton in its sample. What it binds is not known. The repertoire was sequenced with immunoSEQ multiplex PCR; TCRdb's copy has only in-frame clones and lacks some. The sample lists approximately 150,000 clones, around 89% occurring once. This sample is part of a study of T cell responses to AZD1222 COVID-19 vaccine. Broader study findings: White British donors predominated, females outnumbered males, and clonal diversity was possibly underestimated.

V shed 0 bases and J shed 4 bases, with 13 bases lying between them. This CDR3 has 15 amino acids. CDR1 and CDR2 (germline): SGDLS, YYNGEE. This chain connects TRBV9 to TRBJ1-2; no definite D call. The source of this sequence is an adult who received the AZD1222 COVID-19 vaccine. This specimen consisted of peripheral blood, obtained 28 days after the second AZD1222 dose. The CDR3 region is CASSVGGPSAYGYTF. The CDR3 region has the DNA TGTGCCAGCAGCGTAGGCGGCCCGTCAGCCTATGGCTACACCTTC.